This T cell receptor (beta chain) originates from a study of early T cells in non-severe SARS-CoV-2 infection. Background on the study: Bulk RNA from unsorted whole blood was sequenced; chains were unpaired.

Losses at the gene ends were 1 base for V and 6 bases for J; bases not matched to a gene: 8. The CDR3 sequence is 17 residues long. Looked up from germline, CDR1 is MNHEY and CDR2 is SMNVEV (reference sequence). This clonotype was counted ten times or more. TCRdb processed the 5' RACE reads anew with MiXCR; each CDR3 protein has one entry. The sample lists roughly 40,000 distinct CDR3 sequences; approximately 4% were seen once. This sequence was found in an adult who was a healthcare worker with PCR-confirmed SARS-CoV-2 infection or an uninfected control (not recorded which). V gene TRBV27 combines with J gene TRBJ2-3, with TRBD2 identical over 12 bases. The material sequenced was whole blood. This CDR3 reads CASSLFLAGGLEDTQYF. The CDR3 bases are TGTGCCAGCAGTTTATTTCTAGCGGGAGGGCTTGAGGATACGCAGTATTTT.